Following are 14 T cell receptor beta chains from one sample sequenced in a study of shared clonotypes between healthy human individuals. Sequenced by immunoSEQ multiplex PCR; TCRdb stores in-frame clones only, minus some. This repertoire shows millions of clones, 85% to 95% found once; its top ten account for 0.11% to 0.15%. What was sequenced was naive CD4+ T cells sorted from blood. The subset here: CD45RA+ positively selected. The receptors come from a man between 18 and 35 years old in good health.

Points on this clone: Other DNA sequences in this sample translate to the same CDR3. CDR3 DNA sequence: TGTGCCAGCAGCTTAGCAGTCAATGAGCAGTTCTTC. It yields the protein CASSLAVNEQFF. The J gene is TRBJ2-1, the V gene TRBV7-9; D unresolved. With 0 bases removed from V and 6 bases from J, the gap between germline ends came to 3 bases. Germline-derived CDR1 and CDR2 are SEHNR and FQNEAQ (reference sequence). The CDR3 loop spans 12 amino acids.

The rearrangement uses TRBV12-2 and TRBJ2-5; the table's D call, TRBD2, has no DNA check behind it. TRBV12-2 is annotated as a pseudogene. The CDR3 contains 14 residues. DNA of the CDR3: TGTGCAAGTCGCTTAGAGGGCGGGCAAGAGACCCAGTACTTC. Its translation is CASRLEGGQETQYF.

This clone appeared a single time. The chain recombines TRBV30 with TRBJ2-1; tentative D call: TRBD2 (5 bases). Trimming shortened V by 8 bases and J by 8 bases, and 10 bases separated the two germline ends. The CDR3 totals 10 residues. Germline CDR1 is GTSNPN and CDR2 is SVGIG (reference sequence). The CDR3 DNA reads TGTGCCAGCGGTTACGATGAGCAGTTCTTC. This encodes CASGYDEQFF.

For the CDR3, the DNA is TGTGCCACGAGAAGACAGCCCCAGCATTTT. This encodes CATRRQPQHF. This chain connects TRBV9 to TRBJ1-5, with D unclear. Trimming removed 9 bases from V and 7 bases from J, with 8 bases in between. The CDR3 contains 10 residues. Germline values: CDR1 SGDLS, CDR2 YYNGEE.

The rearrangement uses TRBV6-1 and TRBJ1-1; a weak D match, TRBD1 (6 bases). This CDR3 region has 12 residues. With 4 bases removed from V and 8 bases from J, the gap between germline ends came to 11 bases. Germline CDR1 reads MNHNS; CDR2 reads SASEGT. The DNA of the CDR3 is TGTGCCAGCAGTGCTGAAACAGGGGAAGCTTTCTTT. It translates to CASSAETGEAFF.

The chain couples TRBV10-3 to TRBJ2-5; TRBD2 matches 10 bases. Looked up from germline, CDR1 is ENHRY and CDR2 is SYGVKD. J was trimmed by 1 base and V by 6 bases; bases with no gene match: 2. This CDR3 contains 14 residues. As DNA, the CDR3 is TGTGCCATCAGGGAGCGGGAGGGCCAAGAGACCCAGTACTTC. It yields the protein CAIREREGQETQYF.

This chain joins TRBV7-2 and TRBJ1-5; D gene ambiguous. Per the germline V gene, CDR1 is SGHTA and CDR2 is FQGNSA. Trimming removed 1 base at V and 0 bases at J, with 10 bases between. The CDR3 extends over 16 amino acids. The CDR3 sequence: CASSLGGGISNQPQHF. The DNA for the CDR3 is TGTGCCAGCAGCTTAGGAGGAGGGATTAGCAATCAGCCCCAGCATTTT.

J is TRBJ2-1 and V is TRBV28; 10 nucleotides match TRBD2. After removal of 5 bases from V and 7 bases from J, the junction contained 11 bases not matched to a gene. In germline, CDR1 is MDHEN, CDR2 SYDVKM. The CDR3 has 16 residues. The CDR3 DNA reads TGTGCCAGCAGTCGTTATAGACTAGCGGGCGGGAATGAGCAGTTCTTC. Protein: CASSRYRLAGGNEQFF. Combining the CDR3 with reference TRBV28 and TRBJ2-1 gives the whole variable domain DVKVTQSSRYLVKRTGEKVFLECVQDMDHENMFWYRQDPGLGLRLIYFSYDVKMKEKGDIPEGYSVSREKKERFSLILESASTNQTSMYLCASSRYRLAGGNEQFFGPGTRLTVL.

This clone was seen a handful of times. This rearrangement joins TRBV9 to TRBJ1-2; D is unclear. Germline V gene data show CDR1 as SGDLS and CDR2 as YYNGEE. The CDR3 spans 13 residues. V lost 0 bases and J lost 7, with 10 bases in between. The CDR3 DNA is TGTGCCAGCAGCGTAGTCCCCGGAGGTGGCTACACCTTC. It translates to CASSVVPGGGYTF.

Only one count was recorded for this clone. The chain uses TRBV5-4 and TRBJ1-1; 9 bases match TRBD1. Per germline, CDR1 SGHNT and CDR2 YYREEE (reference sequence). V was pared by 3 bases and J by 5 bases, with 5 bases of the junction left unmatched. The CDR3 spans 14 residues. The CDR3 DNA sequence: TGTGCCAGCAGCTCGACAGGGGGTGAGACTGAAGCTTTCTTT. Amino acid sequence: CASSSTGGETEAFF.

The chain uses TRBV7-2 and TRBJ2-7, with no clear D. Trimming took off 2 bases at V and 0 bases at J, with 17 bases between the two ends. The germline gives CDR1 SGHTA, CDR2 FQGNSA. The CDR3 is 17 amino acids. The CDR3 spells CASSLNPARISSYEQYF. Written as DNA, the CDR3 is TGTGCCAGCAGCTTAAATCCAGCACGTATCAGCTCCTACGAGCAGTACTTC.

The chain links TRBV4-3 to TRBJ2-3; possibly TRBD2 for D (6 bases). Trimming shortened V by 2 bases and J by 2 bases, and 11 bases separated the two germline ends. This CDR3 contains 15 residues. Germline values: CDR1 LGHNA, CDR2 YSLEER. Here the CDR3 DNA reads TGCGCCAGCAGCCAACAGGGACTGAACACAGATACGCAGTATTTT. It encodes CASSQQGLNTDTQYF.

In the case of this clone: Other DNA variants within this sample encode the same CDR3. The rearrangement joins TRBV11-3 to TRBJ2-1, with 7 bases aligning to TRBD1. V shed 2 bases and J 0 bases; nucleotides not matched to a gene: 1. CDR1 is SGHNT, CDR2 YENEEA, per germline. This CDR3 region has 15 residues. CDR3 sequence reads: CASSLRTGSYNEQFF. The CDR3 DNA sequence: TGTGCCAGCAGCTTACGGACAGGCTCCTACAATGAGCAGTTCTTC.

The chain is built from TRBV6-1 and TRBJ2-6; D uncertain. The V end was cut by 7 bases, the J end by 0 bases, with 10 bases between. Germline V gene lookup returns CDR1 MNHNS and CDR2 SASEGT. This CDR3 spans 15 amino acids. The chain's CDR3 is CASTALSSGANVLTF. The CDR3 DNA sequence: TGTGCCAGCACGGCTCTAAGCTCTGGGGCCAACGTCCTGACTTTC.